Listed here are 27 T cell receptor beta chains from one sample, sequenced in a study of Graves' ophthalmopathy and Graves' hyperthyroidism. Using RNA transcripts, the TCR beta CDR3 regions were amplified. First-round RT-PCR employed HTBI primers, with a second-round multiplex PCR after it. Each CDR3 protein gets one entry after TCRdb re-called the multiplex PCR reads with MiXCR. The data hold under 250,000 distinct CDR3 sequences, with about 22% observed a single time. Sequenced sample: peripheral blood. Receptors were obtained from a woman between 50 and 59 years old with Graves' ophthalmopathy.

This clonotype was recorded many times. The chain has TRBV18 and TRBJ1-1; 7 nucleotides match TRBD1. Trimming removed 5 bases from V and 5 bases from J; junction bases left unmatched: 11. CDR1 and CDR2 (germline): KGHSH, LQKENI. The CDR3 loop spans 15 amino acids. This chain's CDR3 is CASSNHRGRWTEAFF. The CDR3 DNA is TGTGCCAGCTCAAACCACAGGGGTCGTTGGACTGAAGCTTTCTTT.

There are many counts of this clonotype. DNA for the CDR3: TGTGCCAGTAGCCTCCTCGGGGGGCCCCAGCATTTT. Translating gives CASSLLGGPQHF. The chain has TRBV19 and TRBJ1-5; D is perhaps TRBD1 (5 bases). CDR1 is LNHDA and CDR2 is SQIVND in the germline V gene (reference sequence). This CDR3 is built from 12 residues. The germline V and J ends were trimmed by 6 bases and 9 bases, with 12 bases remaining between them.

This clonotype was counted at least ten times. The chain is built from TRBV2 and TRBJ2-7, with D maybe TRBD1 (6 bases). The CDR3 is made up of 12 amino acids. The germline V and J ends were trimmed by 5 bases and 3 bases, with 8 bases remaining between them. The V gene's germline CDR1 is SNHLY and CDR2 FYNNEI. The CDR3 DNA sequence: TGTGCCAGCAGTCCCAGGGGCTACGAGCAGTACTTC. Translating gives CASSPRGYEQYF.

This clonotype was picked up many times. The rearrangement uses TRBV20-1 and TRBJ1-2; weak D call: TRBD1 (5 bases). CDR3 length equals 14 residues. V gave up 1 base and J gave up 5 bases, with 14 bases separating them. CDR1 is DFQATT and CDR2 is SNEGSKA in the germline V gene (reference sequence). This chain's CDR3 is CSARVVSQGYGYTF. DNA of the CDR3: TGCAGTGCTAGAGTCGTATCTCAGGGTTATGGCTACACCTTC.

Only a few counts were recorded for this clonotype. The J gene is TRBJ1-5, the V gene TRBV18; D unclear. V was shortened by 5 bases and J by 7 bases, with 12 bases between the two germline ends. The CDR3 is 13 residues long. Germline-derived CDR1 and CDR2 are KGHSH and LQKENI. The CDR3 region is CASSAGREQPQHF. The CDR3 nucleotides are TGTGCCAGCTCAGCCGGGAGGGAACAGCCCCAGCATTTT.

This clonotype was seen many times. This chain connects TRBV19 to TRBJ2-7, with 9 bases matching TRBD1. Losses at the gene ends were 6 bases for V and 4 bases for J; bases not matched to a gene: 10. This CDR3 has 15 residues. Germline V CDR1 and CDR2: LNHDA, SQIVND (reference sequence). The CDR3 DNA reads as TGTGCCAGTAGGATTCCCGGGACAGGGAGGTACGAGCAGTACTTC. Amino acid sequence: CASRIPGTGRYEQYF.

This clonotype was observed many times. The rearrangement uses TRBV29-1 and TRBJ1-1, with 7 bases matching TRBD1. Germline CDR1 is SQVTM and CDR2 is ANQGSEA. There are 15 residues in the CDR3. With V trimmed by 6 bases and J by 0 bases, 10 bases remained unmatched. The CDR3 sequence is CSVKGQSLMNTEAFF. Written as DNA, the CDR3 is TGCAGCGTGAAGGGACAGTCCTTAATGAACACTGAAGCTTTCTTT.

Many counts were recorded for this clonotype. The chain has TRBV27 and TRBJ2-5; the D is unclear. Trimming left V 8 bases short and J 3 bases short, with 4 bases between. The CDR3 runs to 10 residues. Germline CDR1 and CDR2: MNHEY and SMNVEV (reference sequence). CDR3 region: CASGKETQYF. In DNA, the CDR3 is TGTGCCAGCGGGAAAGAGACCCAGTACTTC.

This clonotype is deemed medium-sized. V usage is TRBV6-4 and J usage is TRBJ1-5; no firm D call. Germline V gene sequence: CDR1 MRHNA, CDR2 SNTAGT. The CDR3 contains 13 residues. Deletions cut 3 bases from V and 1 base from J, with 4 bases between. CDR3 loop: CASSERSNQPQHF. The CDR3 nucleotides are TGTGCCAGCAGTGAGAGAAGCAATCAGCCCCAGCATTTT.

This sequence joins TRBV3-1 and TRBJ1-3, with D unresolved. CDR1 LGHDT and CDR2 YNNKEL come from the germline V gene (reference sequence). The CDR3 spans 14 residues. Trimming took 1 base from V and 1 from J, leaving 5 bases between them. CDR3 region: CASSQGVSGNTIYF. The CDR3 DNA reads as TGTGCCAGCAGCCAAGGGGTGTCTGGAAACACCATATATTTT.

This clonotype was detected only a few times. The chain employs TRBV30 and TRBJ2-7, with TRBD1 as a possible D gene (5 bases). The CDR3 covers 14 residues. Trimming stripped 3 bases from V and 5 bases from J, with 17 bases between. Germline values: CDR1 GTSNPN, CDR2 SVGIG (reference sequence). The CDR3 spells CAWSRGHWGDEQYF. The CDR3, as DNA: TGTGCCTGGAGCCGCGGCCACTGGGGCGACGAGCAGTACTTC.

This clonotype was detected many times. This chain links TRBV28 with TRBJ1-1, with 8 bases identical to TRBD1. CDR1 is MDHEN and CDR2 is SYDVKM in the germline V gene. CDR3 length: 14 amino acids. V was pared by 4 bases and J by 2 bases, with 3 bases of the junction left unmatched. The DNA for the CDR3 is TGTGCCAGCAGTTACAGGGGGACCAACACTGAAGCTTTCTTT. Its protein product is CASSYRGTNTEAFF.

This clonotype was counted a few times. The genes are TRBV28 and TRBJ2-5; TRBD2 agrees at 13 bases. V lost 5 bases and J lost 3; bases outside the gene matches: 9. The CDR3 runs to 17 residues. The germline V gene encodes CDR1 MDHEN and CDR2 SYDVKM. The CDR3 reads CASSPSTSGRFKETQYF. CDR3 bases: TGTGCCAGCAGTCCCTCGACTAGCGGGAGGTTTAAAGAGACCCAGTACTTC.

This clonotype was detected many times. The DNA for the CDR3 is TGTGCCAGCAGTGGCACTAGCGGGAGTGACGAGCAGTACTTC. Translated, it gives CASSGTSGSDEQYF. The V gene is TRBV2, the J gene TRBJ2-7, with 11 bases identical to TRBD2. Germline values: CDR1 SNHLY, CDR2 FYNNEI. This CDR3 comprises 14 residues. The ends lost 4 bases at V and 5 bases at J; junction bases unmatched: 4.

The table lists this clonotype with many counts. Just one base apart from a much larger clone, this may be a read error. V is TRBV6-1 and J is TRBJ2-1; D might be TRBD2 (6 bases). CDR1 is MNHNS and CDR2 is SASEGT in the germline V gene. With 7 bases removed from V and 8 bases from J, the gap between germline ends came to 15 bases. This CDR3 has 13 residues. The CDR3 bases are TGTGCCAGCATCGGCGGGGAATACGATGAGCAGTTCTTC. Translating it yields CASIGGEYDEQFF.

This clonotype has ten or more counts. The chain joins TRBV7-2 to TRBJ2-7; 7 bases fit TRBD1. Trimming cost V 3 bases and J 4 bases; bases outside gene matches: 9. Germline V lookup: CDR1 SGHTA, CDR2 FQGNSA. This CDR3 region has 15 residues. CDR3 DNA: TGTGCCAGCAGCTTGTTCCGGGACAGAAAATACGAGCAGTACTTC. As protein: CASSLFRDRKYEQYF. The variable domain in full, completed from reference TRBV7-2 and TRBJ2-7, reads GAGVSQSPSNKVTEKGKDVELRCDPISGHTALYWYRQSLGQGLEFLIYFQGNSAPDKSGLPSDRFSAERTGGSVSTLTIQRTQQEDSAVYLCASSLFRDRKYEQYFGPGTRLTVT.

This clonotype was detected ten times or more. The chain employs TRBV20-1 and TRBJ2-7, with D possibly matching TRBD1 (6 bases). V was shortened by 1 base and J by 8 bases, with 9 bases between the two germline ends. The CDR3 covers 11 residues. Germline assignment: CDR1 DFQATT and CDR2 SNEGSKA (reference sequence). The CDR3 loop is CSARGDIKQYF. As DNA, the CDR3 is TGCAGTGCTAGAGGGGACATCAAGCAGTACTTC.

This clonotype was recorded many times. The CDR3 DNA reads TGTGCCAGCAGCACAGCGGGACTAGCGGGAGGGTGGGAGACCCAGTACTTC. It encodes CASSTAGLAGGWETQYF. The chain is built from TRBV7-2 and TRBJ2-5; 16 nucleotides match TRBD2. The CDR3 is 17 amino acids. V trimming: 5 bases; J trimming: 5 bases; junction bases outside the gene matches: 8. Germline values: CDR1 SGHTA, CDR2 FQGNSA.

With respect to this clonotype: This may stem from a read error, because a much larger clone lies one nucleotide away. The CDR3 bases are TGTGCCAGCAACCAAGCTAATCAGCCCCAGCATTTT. It encodes CASNQANQPQHF. The rearrangement links TRBV6-1 to TRBJ1-5; no reliable D call. The CDR3 is 12 amino acids. V lost 7 bases and J 4 bases, leaving 8 bases between the germline ends. CDR1 and CDR2 from the germline V gene are MNHNS and SASEGT.

This clonotype was detected a few times. A much larger clone lies one base from this, so it may be a read error. This chain connects TRBV6-5 to TRBJ2-5, with a tentative D call TRBD2 (5 bases). With 4 bases removed from V and 9 bases from J, the gap between germline ends came to 9 bases. The V gene's germline CDR1 is MNHEY and CDR2 SVGAGI. This CDR3 spans 11 amino acids. CDR3 sequence: CASSSSEAQYF. The CDR3 nucleotides are TGTGCCAGCAGTTCGTCGGAGGCCCAGTACTTC.

This clonotype was observed at least ten times. The V call is TRBV20-1, the J call TRBJ1-1, with D unclear. The CDR3 is 18 amino acids. Germline assignment: CDR1 DFQATT and CDR2 SNEGSKA (reference sequence). V was trimmed by 4 bases and J by 1 base, leaving 25 bases between them. The CDR3 DNA reads TGCAGTGCTAATCTACAGAGCGCCTCTTTCAGCCAGAACACTGAAGCTTTCTTT. It yields the protein CSANLQSASFSQNTEAFF.

This chain joins TRBV28 and TRBJ1-1, with D hard to call. Germline V gives CDR1 MDHEN, CDR2 SYDVKM. CDR3 size: 15 residues. With 2 bases removed from V and 4 bases from J, the gap between germline ends came to 14 bases. The CDR3 here is CASSLRRPWGTEAFF. The DNA of the CDR3 is TGTGCCAGCAGTTTACGTCGTCCTTGGGGCACTGAAGCTTTCTTT.

This clonotype was recorded at least ten times. Mismatch with germline at one junction end may stem from a read error. The rearrangement links TRBV6-1 to TRBJ2-1, with D unclear. Germline V gene data show CDR1 as MNHNS and CDR2 as SASEGT. This CDR3 is 13 amino acids long. In DNA, the CDR3 is TGTGCCAGCACTGAAGTTGAGTACAATGAGCAGTTCTTC. This codes for CASTEVEYNEQFF.

The rearrangement joins TRBV20-1 to TRBJ1-6; TRBD1 matches 8 bases. There are 15 residues in the CDR3. Germline lookup yields CDR1 DFQATT and CDR2 SNEGSKA (reference sequence). The trim removed 3 bases at V and 4 bases at J, leaving 5 bases unmatched. The CDR3 sequence: CSASQTGEYNSPLHF. DNA of the CDR3: TGCAGTGCTAGCCAGACAGGGGAGTATAATTCACCCCTCCACTTT.

V is TRBV6-1 and J is TRBJ2-7; TRBD1 is a possible D gene (6 bases). The V end was cut by 5 bases, the J end by 3 bases, with 14 bases between. This CDR3 has 14 amino acids. Germline CDR1 reads MNHNS; CDR2 reads SASEGT. This chain's CDR3 is CASSTRDTVYEQYF. The CDR3 DNA is TGTGCCAGCAGTACCCGGGACACGGTCTACGAGCAGTACTTC.

This clonotype was seen repeatedly, ten times or more. The V gene is TRBV7-8, the J gene TRBJ2-7; no reliable D call. The V end was cut by 1 base, the J end by 3 bases, with 13 bases between. The CDR3 has 15 residues. Germline CDR1 is SGHVS and CDR2 is FQNEAQ. The CDR3 nucleotides read TGTGCCAGCAGCTTAGAGGCACTCGATGGCTACGAGCAGTACTTC. Protein sequence: CASSLEALDGYEQYF.

The rearrangement links TRBV29-1 to TRBJ2-7; 7 bases align to TRBD1. Germline V gene sequence: CDR1 SQVTM, CDR2 ANQGSEA. CDR3 length: 15 residues. J lost 0 bases, V lost 7 bases, and 12 bases had no gene match. Here the CDR3 reads CSATRTGSLSYEQYF. In nucleotides, the CDR3 is TGCAGCGCCACACGGACAGGTTCCCTCTCCTACGAGCAGTACTTC.